Presented here are 17 T cell receptor beta chains from one specimen sequenced in a study of blood T cell repertoires in COVID-19. The assay was immunoSEQ multiplex PCR, and TCRdb's table has in-frame clones only and misses some. This table holds 65,000 to 70,000 clones, about 86% found once. The sample was peripheral blood. The origin of the receptors is a woman aged 55-70 years with acute or convalescent COVID-19.

This clone has more than one count but fewer than ten. V usage is TRBV5-1 and J usage is TRBJ2-2, with a possible D match to TRBD2 (6 bases). The CDR3 loop spans 16 amino acids. From germline, CDR1 is SGHRS and CDR2 YFSETQ. V was trimmed by 0 bases and J by 0 bases, leaving 9 bases between them. CDR3 sequence: CASSLVGGTNTGELFF. CDR3 bases: TGCGCCAGCAGCTTGGTAGGCGGGACGAACACCGGGGAGCTGTTTTTT.

This chain joins TRBV3-1 (or the pseudogene TRBV3-2) and TRBJ2-6; 10 nucleotides match TRBD1. V lost 4 bases, J lost 2 bases, and 5 bases stayed unmatched. This CDR3 region has 17 residues. Germline V gene data show CDR1 as LGHDT and CDR2 as YNNKEL (reference sequence). This CDR3 reads CASSPWTGGTGANVLTF. CDR3 bases: TGTGCCAGCAGCCCTTGGACAGGGGGGACTGGGGCCAACGTCCTGACTTTC.

V usage is TRBV19 and J usage is TRBJ1-2; D unresolved. The CDR3 runs 13 residues. V was cut by 1 base and J by 3 bases, with 6 bases left in between. The germline CDR1 and CDR2 sequences are LNHDA and SQIVND (reference sequence). CDR3 sequence (DNA): TGTGCCAGTAGTATAGCAGGCTACTATGGCTACACCTTC. Translating it yields CASSIAGYYGYTF.

The chain links TRBV7-8 to TRBJ1-2, with a weak D call TRBD1 (6 bases). This CDR3 is built from 14 residues. V lost 1 base to trimming and J lost 4 bases, with 10 bases between them. The germline CDR1 and CDR2 sequences are SGHVS and FQNEAQ. CDR3 nucleotides: TGTGCCAGCAGCTTAGTTGGGGGGGCCTATGGCTACACCTTC. This gives the protein CASSLVGGAYGYTF.

The J gene is TRBJ1-1, the V gene TRBV3-1 (or the pseudogene TRBV3-2); a weak D match, TRBD1 (5 bases). The CDR3 contains 14 residues. V lost 4 bases to trimming and J lost 11 bases, with 20 bases between them. CDR1 and CDR2 from the germline V gene are LGHDT and YNNKEL (reference sequence). The CDR3 nucleotides read TGTGCCAGCAGCCTTAGGATGGGGGGTGAGGTCGCTTTCTTT. It yields the protein CASSLRMGGEVAFF.

The chain employs TRBV27 and TRBJ1-2; 7 positions agree with TRBD1. The V gene end was trimmed by 6 bases and the J gene end by 4 bases; junction bases not matched to a gene: 5. This CDR3 is 13 amino acids long. Germline V CDR1 and CDR2: MNHEY, SMNVEV (reference sequence). CDR3 sequence reads: CASRSYRGYGYTF. CDR3 in DNA: TGTGCCAGCAGGAGCTACAGGGGCTATGGCTACACCTTC.

A note on this clone: Other DNA sequences in the sample encode the same CDR3. This chain uses TRBV5-5 with TRBJ1-1, with D uncertain. The CDR3 runs to 14 residues. The germline gives CDR1 SGHKS, CDR2 YYEKEE (reference sequence). The germline V and J ends were trimmed by 0 bases and 1 base, with 7 bases remaining between them. The DNA for the CDR3 is TGTGCCAGCAGCTTGGGCGCAGGGAACACTGAAGCTTTCTTT. Translating it yields CASSLGAGNTEAFF.

The chain carries TRBV27 and TRBJ2-7; 8 bases match TRBD1. Germline loops: CDR1 MNHEY, CDR2 SMNVEV (reference sequence). This CDR3 is built from 16 residues. V dropped 5 bases and J dropped 0; count of bases not matched to a gene: 9. This chain's CDR3 is CASSGGRQGASYEQYF. In DNA form, the CDR3 reads TGTGCCAGCAGTGGGGGACGGCAGGGGGCCTCCTACGAGCAGTACTTC.

This chain joins TRBV12-5 and TRBJ2-3; 7 positions agree with TRBD1. Looked up from germline, CDR1 is LGHNT and CDR2 is FRNRAP. The CDR3 contains 14 residues. The trim removed 0 bases at V and 6 bases at J, leaving 3 bases unmatched. CDR3 sequence (DNA): TGTGCTAGTGGTTTGGTTTCCAGGGGGGATACGCAGTATTTT. Its protein product is CASGLVSRGDTQYF.

The V gene is TRBV11-1, the J gene TRBJ1-6, with 7 bases aligning to TRBD1. CDR1 is SGHAT and CDR2 is FQDESV in the germline V gene (reference sequence). J was trimmed by 7 bases and V by 4 bases; bases with no gene match: 7. CDR3 length equals 15 residues. CDR3 coding DNA: TGTGCCAGCAGCTCTCAGAGACAGGGCAATTCACCCCTCCACTTT. Residues: CASSSQRQGNSPLHF.

This clone has only a few counts. This chain links TRBV3-1 (or the pseudogene TRBV3-2) with TRBJ2-5, with D possibly TRBD2 on 6 matching bases. The CDR3 sequence is 15 residues long. The germline V gene has CDR1 LGHDT and CDR2 YNNKEL (reference sequence). V dropped 1 base and J dropped 3 bases, with 12 bases sitting between them. The CDR3 DNA sequence: TGTGCCAGCAGCCAAGCAACCCTAGCGAAAGAGACCCAGTACTTC. Its translation: CASSQATLAKETQYF.

V and J are TRBV30 and TRBJ1-2, with D uncertain. V lost 0 bases and J 3 bases, leaving 8 bases between the germline ends. This CDR3 has 13 amino acids. In germline, CDR1 is GTSNPN, CDR2 SVGIG (reference sequence). CDR3 coding DNA: TGTGCCTGGAGTGTGTCCAGTGACTATGGCTACACCTTC. Amino acids: CAWSVSSDYGYTF.

The J gene is TRBJ1-5, the V gene TRBV28, with 9 bases matching TRBD1. Germline CDR1 reads MDHEN; CDR2 reads SYDVKM. The CDR3 runs 14 residues. Germline trimming cut 4 bases from V and 8 bases from J; bases unmatched to any gene: 6. In DNA form, the CDR3 reads TGTGCCAGCAGTTCGGGACAGGGTACGAAGCCCCAGCATTTT. It translates to CASSSGQGTKPQHF.

The CDR3: CASIETGGGELFF. CDR3 DNA: TGTGCCAGCATCGAGACAGGAGGGGGGGAACTGTTTTTT. This chain links TRBV6-5 with TRBJ1-4; D might be TRBD1 (6 bases). The germline V and J ends were trimmed by 7 bases and 12 bases, with 18 bases remaining between them. Germline CDR1 reads MNHEY; CDR2 reads SVGAGI. The CDR3 consists of 13 residues.

The chain uses TRBV7-2 and TRBJ2-1, with a weak D call TRBD2 (5 bases). Between the trimmed V and J ends, which lost 1 base and 6 bases, there was a span of 13 bases. The CDR3 has 15 residues. Germline V gene data show CDR1 as SGHTA and CDR2 as FQGNSA. CDR3 in amino acids: CASSLGTTRFNEQFF. CDR3 sequence (DNA): TGTGCCAGCAGCTTAGGAACTACTAGATTCAATGAGCAGTTCTTC.

This clone showed up many times. This chain joins TRBV5-4 and TRBJ2-7; D call uncertain. Germline CDR1 SGHNT, CDR2 YYREEE (reference sequence). The V end lost 0 bases, the J end lost 9 bases, and 10 bases lay between the germline ends. The CDR3 consists of 12 residues. As DNA, the CDR3 is TGTGCCAGCAGCTTGGCGTCCGGCGGGCAGTACTTC. Its translation is CASSLASGGQYF. Full variable domain (missing parts from reference TRBV5-4 and TRBJ2-7): ETGVTQSPTHLIKTRGQQVTLRCSSQSGHNTVSWYQQALGQGPQFIFQYYREEENGRGNFPPRFSGLQFPNYSSELNVNALELDDSALYLCASSLASGGQYFGPGTRLTVT.

The table lists this clone with a few counts. The V and J genes are TRBV5-1 and TRBJ2-1; 8 positions match TRBD2. The CDR3 loop spans 17 amino acids. Germline loops: CDR1 SGHRS, CDR2 YFSETQ. The V and J ends lost 0 bases and 7 bases, in that order; junction bases with no gene match: 12. The CDR3 sequence: CASSLVSGGGIVNEQFF. Here the CDR3 DNA reads TGCGCCAGCAGCTTGGTTTCCGGCGGGGGGATCGTGAATGAGCAGTTCTTC.